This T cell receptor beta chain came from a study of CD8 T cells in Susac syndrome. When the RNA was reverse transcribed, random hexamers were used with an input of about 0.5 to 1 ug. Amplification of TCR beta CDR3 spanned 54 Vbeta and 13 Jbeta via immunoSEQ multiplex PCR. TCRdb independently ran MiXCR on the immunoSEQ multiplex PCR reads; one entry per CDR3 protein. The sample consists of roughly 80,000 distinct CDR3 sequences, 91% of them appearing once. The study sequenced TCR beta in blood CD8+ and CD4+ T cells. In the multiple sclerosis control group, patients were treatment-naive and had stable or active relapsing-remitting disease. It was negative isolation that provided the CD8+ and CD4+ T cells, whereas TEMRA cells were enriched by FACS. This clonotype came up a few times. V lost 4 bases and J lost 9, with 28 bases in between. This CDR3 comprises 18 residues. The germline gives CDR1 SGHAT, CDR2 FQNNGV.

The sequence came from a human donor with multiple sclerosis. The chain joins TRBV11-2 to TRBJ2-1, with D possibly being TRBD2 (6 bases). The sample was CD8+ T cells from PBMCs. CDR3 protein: CASSSYYVSAGEVGEQFF. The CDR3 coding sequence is TGTGCCAGCAGCTCATACTATGTGTCAGCGGGTGAGGTGGGTGAGCAGTTCTTC.